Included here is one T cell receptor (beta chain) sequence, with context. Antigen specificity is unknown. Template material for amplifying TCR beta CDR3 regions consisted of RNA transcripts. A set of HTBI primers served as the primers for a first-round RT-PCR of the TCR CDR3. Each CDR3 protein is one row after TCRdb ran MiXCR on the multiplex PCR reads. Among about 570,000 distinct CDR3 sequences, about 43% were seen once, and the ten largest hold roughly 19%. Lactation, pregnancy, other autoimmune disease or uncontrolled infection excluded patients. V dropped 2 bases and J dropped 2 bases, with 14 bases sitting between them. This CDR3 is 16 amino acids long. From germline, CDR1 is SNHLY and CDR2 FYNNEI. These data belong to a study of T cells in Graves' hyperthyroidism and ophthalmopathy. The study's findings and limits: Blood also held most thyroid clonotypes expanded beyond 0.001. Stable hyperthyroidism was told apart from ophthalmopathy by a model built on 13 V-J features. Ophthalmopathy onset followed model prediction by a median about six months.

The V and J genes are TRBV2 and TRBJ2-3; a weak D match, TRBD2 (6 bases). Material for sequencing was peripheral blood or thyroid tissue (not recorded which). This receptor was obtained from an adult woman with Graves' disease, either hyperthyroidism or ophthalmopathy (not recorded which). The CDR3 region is CASSERGGLFTDTQYF. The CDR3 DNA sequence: TGTGCCAGCAGTGAACGCGGTGGACTATTCACAGATACGCAGTATTTT.